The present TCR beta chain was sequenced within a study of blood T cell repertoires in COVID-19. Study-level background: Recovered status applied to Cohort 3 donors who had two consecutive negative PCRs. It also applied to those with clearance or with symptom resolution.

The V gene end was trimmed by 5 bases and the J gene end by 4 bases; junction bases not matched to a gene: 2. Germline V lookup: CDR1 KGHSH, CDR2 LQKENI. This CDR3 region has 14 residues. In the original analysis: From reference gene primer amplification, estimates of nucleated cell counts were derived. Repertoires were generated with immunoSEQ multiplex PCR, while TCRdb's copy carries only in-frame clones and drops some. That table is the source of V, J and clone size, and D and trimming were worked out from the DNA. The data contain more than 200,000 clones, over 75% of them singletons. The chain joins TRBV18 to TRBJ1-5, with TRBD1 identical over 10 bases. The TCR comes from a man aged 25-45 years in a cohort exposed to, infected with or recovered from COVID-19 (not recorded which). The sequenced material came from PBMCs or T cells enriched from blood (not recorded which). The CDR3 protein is CASSDRGQNQPQHF. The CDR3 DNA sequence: TGTGCCAGCTCAGACAGGGGGCAGAATCAGCCCCAGCATTTT.